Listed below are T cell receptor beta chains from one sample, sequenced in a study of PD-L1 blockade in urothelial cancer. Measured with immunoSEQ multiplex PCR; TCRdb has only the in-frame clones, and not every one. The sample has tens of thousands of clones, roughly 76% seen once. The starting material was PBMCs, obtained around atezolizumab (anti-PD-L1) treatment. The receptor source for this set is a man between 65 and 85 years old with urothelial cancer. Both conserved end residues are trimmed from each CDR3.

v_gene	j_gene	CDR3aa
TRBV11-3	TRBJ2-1	ASSFAGTSGRLPHNEQF
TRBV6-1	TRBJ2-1	ASSSREKGEQF
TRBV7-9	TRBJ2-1	ASSAGLSSYNEQF
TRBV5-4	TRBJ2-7	ASRYTGTGDPDEQY
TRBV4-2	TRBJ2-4	ASSQDFPGQGASIAKNIQY
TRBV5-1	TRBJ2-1	ASSLDSSVEQF
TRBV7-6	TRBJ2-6	ASSLGGGATGANVLT
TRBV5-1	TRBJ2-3	ASSQTGLAGVTDTQY
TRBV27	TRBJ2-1	ASSFRGGPVGGEQF
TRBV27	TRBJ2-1	ASNPGTVSYNEQF
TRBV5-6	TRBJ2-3	ASALGEVDTQY
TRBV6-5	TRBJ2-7	ASSLPGTGFYEQY
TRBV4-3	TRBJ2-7	ASSQGWSSYEQY
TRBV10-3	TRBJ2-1	AISPDRERVNEQF
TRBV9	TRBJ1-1	ASSARDRGRYTEAF
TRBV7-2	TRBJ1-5	ASSLVGAGGSNQPQH
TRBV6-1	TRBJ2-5	ASSDVGGETQY
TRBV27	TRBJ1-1	ASSQDSLLRTEAF
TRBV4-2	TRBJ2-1	ASSQVTSGNNEQF
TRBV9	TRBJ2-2	ASSVATRTSGRTGELF
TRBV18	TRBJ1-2	ASSPSRGGAYGYT
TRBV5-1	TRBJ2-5	ASSSGQSQETQY
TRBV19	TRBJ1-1	ASSLRKAGDTEAF
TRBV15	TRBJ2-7	ATSRALDRAEQY
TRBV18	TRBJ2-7	ASSRAGTEQY
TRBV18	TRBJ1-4	ASSPRQEKLF
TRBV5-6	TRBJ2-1	ASSYSSGSLSEQF
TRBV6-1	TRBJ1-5	ASGGTRENQPQH
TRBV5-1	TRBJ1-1	ASSFGTRDTEAF
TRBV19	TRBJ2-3	ASSEGAGVDTQY
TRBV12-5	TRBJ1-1	ASGSGTGRSREAF
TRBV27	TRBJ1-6	ASSFGGRGTPLH
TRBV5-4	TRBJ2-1	ASSLGTRGRVSYNEQF
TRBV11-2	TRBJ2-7	ASSLWPGEAEQY
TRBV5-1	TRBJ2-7	ASSLGGTGVREQY
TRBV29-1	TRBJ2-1	SATLLRGGKYNEQF
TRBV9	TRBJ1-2	ASSPWTPGDYGYT
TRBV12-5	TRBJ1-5	ASGLATGSNQPQH
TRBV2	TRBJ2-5	ASSTAGLVETQY
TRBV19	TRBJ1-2	ASSRDRVRYGYT
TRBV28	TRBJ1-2	ASSLPQGLSGGYT
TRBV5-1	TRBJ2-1	ASGDGGGGEQF
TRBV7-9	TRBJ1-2	AGGGEGYT
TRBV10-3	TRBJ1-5	AISGPGQGIQPQH
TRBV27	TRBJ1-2	ASSFNPGQGRGGYT
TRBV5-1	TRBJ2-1	ASSSGSSYNEQF
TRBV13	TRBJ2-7	ASSENSGSGYEQY
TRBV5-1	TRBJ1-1	ASGMQSMNTEAF
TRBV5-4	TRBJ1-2	ASSVDNYGYT
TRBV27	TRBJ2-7	ASSLRGTSGLEQQY
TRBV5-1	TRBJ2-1	ASSPRDRANEQF
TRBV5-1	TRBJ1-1	ASSLTGLGTEAF
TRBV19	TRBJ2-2	ASSRQGTGELF
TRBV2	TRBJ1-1	ASSVQMNTEAF
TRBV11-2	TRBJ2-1	ASSRLAQKGGHAEQF